The present T cell receptor (beta chain) was sequenced within a study of blood T cell repertoires in COVID-19 (dated by TCRdb to about 2020). About the investigation overall: Collaborator samples came from the United States, Italy and Spain and covered acute and convalescent phases of COVID-19. The material from the prospective study consisted of cDNA or gDNA derived from T cells, B-cell-depleted T cells, or PBMCs. The dataset comprised deeply sampled blood TCRbeta repertoires from subjects exposed to, actively infected with, or recovered from COVID-19. The repertoires were released in a freely available public database meant as a resource for research on the immune response to SARS-CoV-2. The samples were drawn from two sources: the first 160 participants of the ongoing ImmuneRACE study, and 1,200 or so subjects contributed by 6 global collaborators. The sample metadata nearly always contained a de-identified subject ID, COVID-19 status, age in years and sex. Where available, HLA class I and class II types were taken from metadata supplied by the sample provider and were not determined by assay-based typing.

Here is what the overall study found, with its caveats: How much clinical and demographic metadata was included differed by source and by participant, and the metadata was provided uncurated.

CDR1 WNHNN and CDR2 SYGVQD were looked up in the germline V gene (reference sequence). The cysteine opens and the phenylalanine closes a CDR3 of 14 amino acids. Of all the DNA, just the CDR3 is kept, 42 bases in frame from base 1. V lost 5 bases and J lost 4 bases, and the count of bases not matched to a germline gene is 7. The collaborating institutions used their own protocols to collect whole blood in K2EDTA tubes. For TCRbeta analysis, collaborator samples were shipped as frozen whole blood, as isolated PBMCs, or as DNA extracted from either sample type. Concerning this clone itself: Its antigen is currently not known. Per-base quality was not reported, and no clone a single base away is much larger than it.

The immunoSEQ Assay, a bias-controlled multiplex PCR, was used to amplify TCRbeta CDR3 regions from genomic DNA. In the original analysis: The number of nucleated cells in each sample was estimated from the amplification of reference gene primers within the assay. Sequence reads were collapsed and filtered to measure the absolute abundance of every unique TCRbeta CDR3 rearrangement. For each sample, productive Simpson clonality was calculated as the square root of Simpson's diversity index over productive rearrangements. Entries here come from immuneACCESS through TCRdb and include only in-frame sequences with V and J called. Some clones fail to appear in such tables; in the studies checked, an unresolved V gene covers under half of the shortfall, and the cause of the remainder is unknown. The V and J calls and clone size were taken over from that table, and D and trimming were inferred from the DNA. The sample table contains about 160,000 clones; only one count was recorded for 82% of them. About 15% of the sample comes from the top ten.

Input material: peripheral blood. Here the chain combines TRBV10-1 and TRBJ1-1; 7 bases in the middle match TRBD1. The clonotype comes from a human donor with acute or convalescent COVID-19. The donor label of this sample is uncertain. Read as DNA, the sequence is TGCGCCAGCAGTACGGGACAGTCGGGCACTGAAGCTTTCTTT. It is translated as CASSTGQSGTEAFF.